The sequence of this TCR beta chain was determined in a study of somatic mutations in cytotoxic T cells in rheumatoid arthritis. Clones were sequenced by immunoSEQ multiplex PCR, and TCRdb holds only the in-frame ones, with some missing. Of about 11,000 clones in the sample, roughly 74% were seen once. The CDR3 length is 15 residues. From germline, CDR1 is MRHNA and CDR2 SNTAGT. Trimming cost V 4 bases and J 4 bases; bases outside gene matches: 4. This sequence originates from a woman aged 35 to 49 in good health. The V gene is TRBV6-4, the J gene TRBJ2-1; 10 bases fit TRBD2. The sequencing sample was made of CD8+ T cells sorted from blood. CDR3 sequence reads: CASSAGLADYNEQFF. In nucleotides, the CDR3 is TGTGCCAGCAGTGCCGGACTAGCGGATTACAATGAGCAGTTCTTC.